The present T cell receptor (beta chain) was sequenced within a study of T cell changes during pregnancy in multiple sclerosis. The CDR3 is 13 residues long. V dropped 5 bases and J dropped 3 bases, with 8 bases sitting between them. In germline, CDR1 is SGHAT, CDR2 FQDESV (reference sequence). TCRdb's copy holds only in-frame clones and misses some; the assay was immunoSEQ multiplex PCR. Here the sample spans about 100,000 clones, about 91% being singletons. Sequenced here: peripheral blood, sampled in the second trimester of pregnancy. This TCR was recovered from a female donor with multiple sclerosis, enrolled in a pregnancy study. The rearrangement links TRBV11-1 to TRBJ1-5; TRBD1 might be the D (5 bases). DNA for the CDR3: TGTGCCAGCAGCCGGGGGTACAATCAGCCCCAGCATTTT. It encodes CASSRGYNQPQHF.